This T cell receptor beta chain was identified during a study of PD-L1 blockade in urothelial cancer. Sequencing used immunoSEQ multiplex PCR; TCRdb keeps in-frame clones, though not all of them. The data show 70,000 to 75,000 clones, approximately 87% seen once. This CDR3 comprises 16 residues. Germline assignment: CDR1 SGDLS and CDR2 YYNGEE. V was pared by 2 bases and J by 5 bases, with 9 bases of the junction left unmatched. As to time point: pretreatment peripheral blood. The source was PBMCs, collected around atezolizumab (anti-PD-L1) treatment. V is TRBV9 and J is TRBJ2-5; 10 positions match TRBD2. This TCR derives from a man between 65 and 80 years old with urothelial cancer. The CDR3 reads CASSVGRLAGVETQYF. CDR3 in DNA: TGTGCCAGCAGCGTGGGGCGGCTAGCGGGAGTGGAGACCCAGTACTTC.